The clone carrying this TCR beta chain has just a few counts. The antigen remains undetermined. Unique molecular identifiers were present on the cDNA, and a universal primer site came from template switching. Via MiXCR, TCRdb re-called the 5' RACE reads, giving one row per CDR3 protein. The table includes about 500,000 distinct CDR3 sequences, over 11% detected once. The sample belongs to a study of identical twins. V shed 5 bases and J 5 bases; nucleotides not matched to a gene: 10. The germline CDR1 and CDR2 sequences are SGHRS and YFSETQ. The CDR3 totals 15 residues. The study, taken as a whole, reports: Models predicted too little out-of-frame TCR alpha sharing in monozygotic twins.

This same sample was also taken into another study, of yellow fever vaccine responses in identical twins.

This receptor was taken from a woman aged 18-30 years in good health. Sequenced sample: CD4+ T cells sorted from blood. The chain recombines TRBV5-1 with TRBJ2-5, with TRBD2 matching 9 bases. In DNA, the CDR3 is TGCGCCAGCAGGGCAGCGGGGGGATGGTTCGAGACCCAGTACTTC. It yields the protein CASRAAGGWFETQYF.